The present T cell receptor beta chain was sequenced within a study of beta chain features in type 1 diabetes. General observations from the study: VDJ junctions from patients with type 1 diabetes contained fewer insertions and more deletions. TCRB CDR3s were moderately but significantly shorter in Type 1 diabetes patients in all four CD4+ subsets.

Points on this clone: Antigen unknown.

Every isolated RNA sample was fully reverse transcribed, so sequencing captured expressed TCRB transcripts. Roughly 3.5 million reads per sample on average were obtained from naive, central memory and regulatory T cell samples. Produced via immunoSEQ multiplex PCR; TCRdb's table is partial and in-frame only. This sample has roughly 140,000 clones; 10% occur once, and the top ten carry approximately 0.5%. There was one heparinised blood draw per donor, averaging around 120 mL. The purity of all sorted populations exceeded 95%. Germline V gene sequence: CDR1 SGHRS, CDR2 YFSETQ. The CDR3 spans 14 residues. The V end was cut by 0 bases, the J end by 9 bases, with 15 bases between.

The sequencing sample was made of central memory CD4+ T cells from blood. This TCR was sampled from a man younger than 45 with type 1 diabetes. The genes are TRBV5-1 and TRBJ1-1; maybe TRBD1 (6 bases). The CDR3 reads CASSLVGPGDQAFF. Here the CDR3 DNA reads TGCGCCAGCAGCTTGGTCGGACCAGGGGACCAAGCTTTCTTT.